The present T cell receptor (beta chain) was sequenced within a study of spatial heterogeneity in lung cancer. By share of the sample, this clonotype is medium-sized. Its cognate antigen is unknown. This CDR3 has 13 amino acids. CDR1 is SQVTM and CDR2 is ANQGSEA in the germline V gene. After removal of 5 bases from V and 3 bases from J, the junction contained 6 bases not matched to a gene. One entry per CDR3 protein results from TCRdb running MiXCR on the 5' RACE reads. The data hold about 38,000 distinct CDR3 sequences, with 6.5% to 9% observed a single time. Notes on the study in general: Detection of ubiquitous tumor TCRs in blood was higher at resection than follow-up.

The sample's time point: sample taken at primary tumor resection. Sequencing covered unsorted whole RNA taken from tumor, nontumor lung or frozen PBMC. The donors comprised approximately 75 untreated early-stage non-small cell lung cancer patients. This receptor was identified in a male donor with early-stage non-small cell lung cancer. The V and J genes are TRBV29-1 and TRBJ2-7; 8 positions match TRBD2. The source was PBMCs, collected at surgery. CDR3 coding DNA: TGCAGCGTTATACCAGCGGGGGACTACGAGCAGTACTTC. Its translation: CSVIPAGDYEQYF.